This entry features one TCR beta chain sequence. Its specificity is unknown. After removal of 7 bases from V and 7 bases from J, the junction contained 12 bases not matched to a gene. The CDR3 is 15 amino acids. Germline V CDR1 and CDR2: LNHDA, SQIVND (reference sequence). Investigators isolated RNA and reverse transcribed it into cDNA to act as the sequencing template. Clones were read by immunoSEQ multiplex PCR, and TCRdb kept only the in-frame ones, dropping some. The sample comprises 5,700 or so clones, 60% to 70% of which are singletons, and roughly 10% rests with the top ten. These data come from a study of CD8+ T cells in alopecia areata. In the study overall: At a dose of 5 to 10 mg twice daily, oral tofacitinib was given to treated patients.

Peripheral blood samples and lesional scalp punch biopsies were obtained from alopecia areata patients. Regarding the study as a whole: Affected scalp, especially in alopecia totalis/universalis, had a higher clonality than normal scalp did. Between patients, shared TCR sequences were less clear than in mice. This was possibly due in part to HLA diversity in the patient population. Normal skin contains resident alphabeta T cells, and these are also sequenced in scalp samples.

V and J are TRBV19 and TRBJ1-4, with 7 bases that match TRBD1. The specimen comprised skin, sampled at week 0. The source is a human donor with alopecia areata. As DNA, the CDR3 is TGTGCCAGTATAGGGGGCCCCCTGCGGGGTGAAAAACTGTTTTTT. Its translation is CASIGGPLRGEKLFF.